Described below is a single TCR beta chain sequence and its context. Its cognate antigen is unknown. A multiplex PCR was run with 60 Vbeta primers and 13 Jbeta primers. Sequencing used immunoSEQ multiplex PCR; TCRdb keeps in-frame clones, though not all of them. The data hold 170,000 or so clones, with 75% to 85% observed a single time. The data belong to a study of cytomegalovirus exposure and HLA in healthy donors. Unmatched junction bases numbered 11, after V lost 6 bases and J lost 9 bases. The germline V gene encodes CDR1 MNHNS and CDR2 SASEGT. The CDR3 spans 15 residues. Study findings and constraints: Sequencing probably produced one cluster of sequence variants that were highly shared. CMV serostatus alone was available as immune exposure information. Per a later analysis, roughly 17,000 TCR beta sequences showed association with HLA alleles at 0.05 false discovery rate. A classifier reportedly called cytomegalovirus status with high sensitivity and specificity.

Sequenced input: PBMCs. The origin of this receptor is a woman aged 50 to 60 in good health and CMV-seropositive. The chain is built from TRBV6-1 and TRBJ1-6; 7 bases line up with TRBD1. The CDR3 loop reads CASSTRQGGRSPLHF. CDR3 DNA sequence: TGTGCCAGCAGCACCAGACAGGGCGGGCGTTCACCCCTCCACTTT.